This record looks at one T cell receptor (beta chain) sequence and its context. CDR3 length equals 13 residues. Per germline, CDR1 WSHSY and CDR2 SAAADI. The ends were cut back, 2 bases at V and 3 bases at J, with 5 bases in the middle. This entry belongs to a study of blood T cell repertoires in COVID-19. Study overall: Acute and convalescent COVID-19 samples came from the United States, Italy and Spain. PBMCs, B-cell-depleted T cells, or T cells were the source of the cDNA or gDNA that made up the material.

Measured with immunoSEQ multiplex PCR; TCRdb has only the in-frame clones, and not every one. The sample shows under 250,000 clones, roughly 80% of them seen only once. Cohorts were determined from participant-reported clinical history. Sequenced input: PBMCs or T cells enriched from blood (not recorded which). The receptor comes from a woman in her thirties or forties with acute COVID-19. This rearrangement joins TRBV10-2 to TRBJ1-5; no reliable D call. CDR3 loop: CASSETYNQPQHF. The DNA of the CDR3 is TGCGCCAGCAGTGAGACTTACAATCAGCCCCAGCATTTT.